This TCR beta chain originates from a study of T cells expressing NK-cell markers. At the level of the study: Repertoires of TCR beta were obtained from T cells sorted as CD3+CD56+NKG2C+, CD3+CD56+NKG2C- and CD3+CD56-NKG2C+.

Whole-study results and caveats: What remained unclear was the HCMV specificity of expanded NKG2C+ T cell clones. CD8+ T cells in 5 to 7 donors included dominant NKG2C+ clonotypes at roughly 1.0-7.0%.

TCRdb reprocessed the 5' RACE reads and stores each CDR3 protein as one record, lacking DNA. This sample's table reports some 390,000 distinct CDR3 sequences. Turning to this clonotype: The antigen is not known.

Germline CDR1 SEHNR, CDR2 FQNEAQ (reference sequence). CDR3 length: 16 amino acids. The gene calls are TRBV7-9 and TRBJ2-1; the TCRdb call, TRBD1, lacks DNA for checking. The receptor was isolated from a woman aged 45-60 years in good health. Sequenced: blood T cells: a sorted CD56 or NKG2C T cell subset, CD4+ or CD8+ T cells, or bulk PBMC T cells (not recorded which). This chain's CDR3 is CASRGRQGPGRNEQFF.